This T cell receptor (beta chain) was captured in a study of cytomegalovirus exposure and HLA in healthy donors. Findings of the study overall: Several V segments, TRBV6-2 and TRBV6-3 among them, could not be told apart and were dropped. V- and J-gene trimming in TCR beta was tied to a missense DCLRE1C variant by an analysis performed later. A later analysis found that most CMV-associated TCR beta chains appeared HLA-restricted. Other equally common chains were less clonally expanded than HLA-associated TCR beta chains, a later analysis showed.

In the PCR, 60 Vbeta and 13 Jbeta primers were used. Produced via immunoSEQ multiplex PCR; TCRdb's table is partial and in-frame only. The sample consists of approximately 160,000 clones, approximately 78% of them appearing once. The length of the CDR3 is 13 residues. V was clipped by 6 bases and J by 6 bases; unmatched bases: 4. Per germline, CDR1 SNHLY and CDR2 FYNNEI. Regarding this clone: As yet, its antigen is unknown.

This chain joins TRBV2 and TRBJ1-5; TRBD1 matches at 8 bases. The clonotype was recovered from a woman between 50 and 59 years old in good health and CMV-seropositive. The sample taken for sequencing was PBMCs. CDR3 amino acids: CASRQGGSQPQHF. The CDR3 DNA is TGTGCCAGCAGACAGGGGGGATCTCAGCCCCAGCATTTT.